Shown below are 25 T cell receptor beta chains from a single sample sequenced in a study of cytotoxic CD8 clonotypes in ibrutinib-treated CLL. Repertoires were generated with immunoSEQ multiplex PCR, while TCRdb's copy carries only in-frame clones and drops some. The table records roughly 220,000 clones, 75% to 85% of them present only once. The material was PBMCs, obtained after 12 months of ibrutinib treatment. The receptor set was obtained from a human donor with chronic lymphocytic leukemia.

V and J are TRBV14 and TRBJ2-5, with TRBD1 matching over 7 bases. The CDR3 contains 15 residues. Germline trimming cut 4 bases from V and 5 bases from J; bases unmatched to any gene: 10. Germline V gives CDR1 SGHDN, CDR2 FVKESK. The CDR3 here is CASSRRDRWVETQYF. In nucleotides, the CDR3 is TGTGCCAGCAGCCGCCGGGACAGATGGGTGGAGACCCAGTACTTC.

The chain joins TRBV6-6 to TRBJ2-7; D gene ambiguous. The germline gives CDR1 MNHNY, CDR2 SVGAGI (reference sequence). V gave up 2 bases and J gave up 6 bases, with 11 bases separating them. The length of the CDR3 is 13 residues. CDR3 sequence: CASSYGLSGEQYF. CDR3 nucleotides: TGTGCCAGCAGTTACGGTCTCTCTGGCGAGCAGTACTTC.

J is TRBJ2-7 and V is TRBV15, with TRBD2 identical over 9 bases. This CDR3 comprises 15 residues. CDR1 and CDR2 (germline): LNHNV, YYDKDF (reference sequence). The V and J ends lost 4 bases and 4 bases, in that order; junction bases with no gene match: 8. CDR3 residues: CATSTGAGGRYEQYF. The CDR3 nucleotides are TGTGCCACCAGCACCGGAGCGGGGGGAAGATACGAGCAGTACTTC. Drawing the rest from reference TRBV15 and TRBJ2-7, the complete variable domain is DAMVIQNPRYQVTQFGKPVTLSCSQTLNHNVMYWYQQKSSQAPKLLFHYYDKDFNNEADTPDNFQSRRPNTSFCFLDIRSPGLGDTAMYLCATSTGAGGRYEQYFGPGTRLTVT.

CDR3 nucleotide sequence: TGTGCCAGCAGCGTAGATCTAGTCGGCCGTTCGCAGTATTTT. This encodes CASSVDLVGRSQYF. The chain couples TRBV9 to TRBJ2-3; D is ambiguous. This CDR3 region has 14 residues. The ends were cut back, 0 bases at V and 10 bases at J, with 15 bases in the middle. Germline V lookup: CDR1 SGDLS, CDR2 YYNGEE.

This rearrangement joins TRBV5-1 to TRBJ2-6; TRBD1 might be the D (6 bases). The CDR3 spans 19 residues. Trimming removed 2 bases from V and 1 base from J, with 19 bases in between. CDR1 is SGHRS, CDR2 YFSETQ, per germline. The CDR3 DNA follows: TGCGCCAGCAGCTTTGAAGGGACACCTTCGTTATCTGGGGCCAACGTCCTGACTTTC. Protein product: CASSFEGTPSLSGANVLTF.

This clone is a singleton in its sample. The rearrangement links TRBV9 to TRBJ2-7, with 8 bases fitting TRBD2. J gave up 5 bases and V 0 bases, and 13 bases lay outside the gene matches. The CDR3 is 17 amino acids. Germline CDR1 SGDLS, CDR2 YYNGEE. CDR3 sequence reads: CASSVGLGGGLTNEQYF. The CDR3 DNA reads as TGTGCCAGCAGCGTAGGATTAGGCGGGGGGCTTACGAACGAGCAGTACTTC.

The chain links TRBV7-3 to TRBJ2-5; D uncertain. Trimming shortened V by 5 bases and J by 3 bases, and 10 bases separated the two germline ends. The CDR3 runs 13 residues. Germline V lookup: CDR1 SGHTA, CDR2 FQGTGA. The CDR3 region is CASSPGGEETQYF. The CDR3 bases are TGTGCCAGCAGCCCCGGTGGGGAAGAGACCCAGTACTTC.

The chain carries TRBV6-5 and TRBJ2-3; no definite D call. The V gene's germline CDR1 is MNHEY and CDR2 SVGAGI. Trimming pared 5 bases from V and 2 bases from J, leaving 11 bases between. The CDR3 sequence is 14 residues long. The CDR3: CASSARWVTDTQYF. CDR3 in DNA: TGTGCCAGCAGTGCCCGATGGGTCACAGATACGCAGTATTTT.

J is TRBJ2-3 and V is TRBV6-6; D may be TRBD2 (5 bases). This CDR3 has 14 residues. Per the germline V gene, CDR1 is MNHNY and CDR2 is SVGAGI (reference sequence). V was pared by 8 bases and J by 2 bases, with 14 bases between. The CDR3, as DNA: TGTGCCAGCTTCGGGCGGGCCTTCACAGATACGCAGTATTTT. As protein: CASFGRAFTDTQYF.

As regards this clone: The sample contains more than one DNA sequence encoding this CDR3. The chain joins TRBV11-2 to TRBJ2-3; no definite D call. This CDR3 region has 11 residues. CDR1 is SGHAT, CDR2 FQNNGV, per germline. V was clipped by 4 bases and J by 3 bases, with 2 bases between them. Here the CDR3 reads CASSSTDTQYF. The CDR3 region has the DNA TGTGCCAGCAGCTCAACAGATACGCAGTATTTT. The whole variable domain, remainder taken from reference TRBV11-2 and TRBJ2-3, is EAGVAQSPRYKIIEKRQSVAFWCNPISGHATLYWYQQILGQGPKLLIQFQNNGVVDDSQLPKDRFSAERLKGVDSTLKIQPAKLEDSAVYLCASSSTDTQYFGPGTRLTVL.

CDR3 residues: CASSDSQDGLAKNIQYF. DNA for the CDR3: TGTGCCAGCAGTGACTCCCAGGACGGACTAGCCAAAAACATTCAGTACTTC. This chain links TRBV6-4 with TRBJ2-4, with a possible D match to TRBD2 (5 bases). Germline CDR1 MRHNA, CDR2 SNTAGT. The CDR3 is made up of 17 amino acids. The V and J ends lost 0 bases and 0 bases respectively, with 12 bases between them.

V usage is TRBV5-4 and J usage is TRBJ2-7, with TRBD2 as a possible D gene (6 bases). V shed 4 bases and J shed 4 bases, with 12 bases lying between them. Germline V lookup: CDR1 SGHNT, CDR2 YYREEE (reference sequence). The CDR3 length is 13 residues. The CDR3 sequence: CASSRSEGYEQYF. Here the CDR3 DNA reads TGTGCCAGCAGCCGATCGGAGGGGTACGAGCAGTACTTC.

The CDR3 DNA follows: TGTGCCAGCAGTGAGGACAGGGCAGCCAAAAACATTCAGTACTTC. It translates to CASSEDRAAKNIQYF. This sequence joins TRBV2 and TRBJ2-4, with 8 bases fitting TRBD1. The ends lost 3 bases at V and 0 bases at J; junction bases unmatched: 1. In germline, CDR1 is SNHLY, CDR2 FYNNEI. The CDR3 runs 15 residues.

This chain links TRBV19 with TRBJ1-2, with 9 bases lining up with TRBD1. CDR1 is LNHDA, CDR2 SQIVND, per germline (reference sequence). There are 15 residues in the CDR3. V lost 4 bases to trimming and J lost 8 bases; unmatched junction nucleotides: 11. CDR3 DNA sequence: TGTGCCAGTAGTACCTTACGGACAGGGGAAAGCGGCTACACCTTC. This sequence encodes CASSTLRTGESGYTF.

This chain connects TRBV27 to TRBJ1-2; TRBD1 matches at 7 bases. Germline V gives CDR1 MNHEY, CDR2 SMNVEV (reference sequence). The CDR3 length is 14 residues. Unmatched junction bases numbered 8, after V lost 4 bases and J lost 6 bases. DNA of the CDR3: TGTGCCAGCAGTTCCTTAGGACAGGATAATGGCTACACCTTC. This sequence encodes CASSSLGQDNGYTF.

The V gene is TRBV5-4, the J gene TRBJ2-1, with D maybe TRBD2 (6 bases). The length of the CDR3 is 14 residues. Trimming removed 3 bases from V and 6 bases from J, with 13 bases in between. In germline, CDR1 is SGHNT, CDR2 YYREEE (reference sequence). DNA of the CDR3: TGTGCCAGCAGCTGGAAACTTAGCGGCAATGAGCAGTTCTTC. Translation: CASSWKLSGNEQFF. The variable domain in full, with the rest retrieved from reference TRBV5-4 and TRBJ2-1, is ETGVTQSPTHLIKTRGQQVTLRCSSQSGHNTVSWYQQALGQGPQFIFQYYREEENGRGNFPPRFSGLQFPNYSSELNVNALELDDSALYLCASSWKLSGNEQFFGPGTRLTVL.

V and J are TRBV19 and TRBJ1-5; no reliable D call. Germline values: CDR1 LNHDA, CDR2 SQIVND (reference sequence). Trimming took off 5 bases at V and 0 bases at J, with 11 bases between the two ends. The CDR3 length is 15 residues. The CDR3 is CASSSDGYSNQPQHF. In DNA, the CDR3 is TGTGCCAGTAGTTCCGACGGTTATAGCAATCAGCCCCAGCATTTT.

V and J are TRBV5-4 and TRBJ2-1; D unresolved. Germline-derived CDR1 and CDR2 are SGHNT and YYREEE (reference sequence). The V end lost 0 bases, the J end lost 2 bases, and 9 bases lay between the germline ends. The CDR3 spans 15 residues. Written as DNA, the CDR3 is TGTGCCAGCAGCTTGGCCGGGCTGCCCTACAATGAGCAGTTCTTC. Translating gives CASSLAGLPYNEQFF.

DNA of the CDR3: TGTGCCTGGAGTCGCGGGACAGTGACCTACGAGCAGTACTTC. Protein: CAWSRGTVTYEQYF. The chain combines TRBV30 with TRBJ2-7, with D possibly matching TRBD1 (7 bases). This CDR3 comprises 14 residues. Germline CDR1 reads GTSNPN; CDR2 reads SVGIG (reference sequence). The germline V and J ends were trimmed by 2 bases and 2 bases, with 13 bases remaining between them.

This clone has just a few counts. The chain combines TRBV5-3 with TRBJ2-7; 10 nucleotides agree with TRBD2. TRBV5-3 is sorted into the ORF group, with uncertain function. V shed 4 bases, J shed 3 bases, and the junction held 13 bases outside the gene matches. CDR3 length equals 17 residues. The CDR3 sequence: CARSEGLAAPPVYEQYF. CDR3 DNA: TGTGCCAGAAGCGAAGGACTAGCGGCCCCCCCAGTCTACGAGCAGTACTTC.

The chain combines TRBV5-1 with TRBJ1-1, with D possibly TRBD1 on 5 matching bases. The CDR3 totals 14 residues. Germline CDR1 reads SGHRS; CDR2 reads YFSETQ. V was shortened by 1 base and J by 7 bases, with 14 bases between the two germline ends. CDR3 DNA: TGCGCCAGCAGCTTGTCCGACAGACTATTTGAAGCTTTCTTT. Protein: CASSLSDRLFEAFF.

This chain joins TRBV30 and TRBJ2-7, with TRBD2 identical over 9 bases. The CDR3 sequence is 15 residues long. Germline loops: CDR1 GTSNPN, CDR2 SVGIG (reference sequence). V dropped 3 bases and J dropped 1; count of bases not matched to a gene: 7. Written as DNA, the CDR3 is TGTGCCTGGAGGGCCGGTAGCGGGGGTTCCTACGAGCAGTACTTC. This gives the protein CAWRAGSGGSYEQYF.

The chain's CDR3 is CASSFRDRGLTAQYF. The CDR3 DNA follows: TGTGCCAGCAGTTTCCGGGACAGGGGGCTTACCGCGCAGTATTTT. This chain connects TRBV27 to TRBJ2-3; 12 nucleotides agree with TRBD1. Looked up from germline, CDR1 is MNHEY and CDR2 is SMNVEV (reference sequence). The ends lost 3 bases at V and 10 bases at J; junction bases unmatched: 8. The CDR3 covers 15 residues.

The chain recombines TRBV5-4 with TRBJ2-5; unclear D gene. The CDR3 runs 11 residues. Germline CDR1 reads SGHNT; CDR2 reads YYREEE (reference sequence). Trimming left V 1 base short and J 5 bases short, with 3 bases between. CDR3 sequence (DNA): TGTGCCAGCAGCTTGACGGAGACCCAGTACTTC. It is translated as CASSLTETQYF.

This clone was detected only once. The chain links TRBV27 to TRBJ2-7, with 9 nucleotides matching TRBD1. With V trimmed by 3 bases and J by 6 bases, 9 bases remained unmatched. Per germline, CDR1 MNHEY and CDR2 SMNVEV (reference sequence). This CDR3 is built from 15 residues. CDR3 sequence: CASSFSTGQGLEQYF. The DNA for the CDR3 is TGTGCCAGCAGTTTCTCGACGGGACAGGGTCTCGAGCAGTACTTC.